Listed below are T cell receptor beta chains from one sample, sequenced in a study of spatial heterogeneity in lung cancer. TCRdb re-analysed the 5' RACE reads in MiXCR, keeping a single row per CDR3 protein. The sample holds 5,000 to 5,500 distinct CDR3 sequences, less than 9.5% seen once. The sample consisted of lung tumor tissue, taken at surgery. All receptors come from a male donor with early-stage non-small cell lung cancer. Both conserved end residues are part of each CDR3. The D gene is left open where the match is weak. The size field is filled for only some rows; it gives once, few, many or a size class.

J gene | clone size | D gene | V gene | CDR3 protein | CDR3 DNA
TRBJ1-5 | few | - | TRBV5-5 | CASSLSRDQPQHF | TGTGCCAGCAGCCTATCCAGGGATCAGCCCCAGCATTTT
TRBJ2-1 | many | TRBD2 | TRBV2 | CASSPGTSPFQQFF | TGTGCCAGCAGCCCCGGGACTAGCCCATTTCAGCAGTTCTTC
TRBJ2-7 | large | - | TRBV12-3/TRBV12-4 | CASSFGYEQYF | TGTGCCAGCAGTTTTGGCTACGAGCAGTACTTC
TRBJ2-7 | - | - | TRBV9 | CASSPTLYSYEQYF | TGTGCCAGCAGCCCTACACTGTACTCCTACGAGCAGTACTTC
TRBJ2-2 | - | - | TRBV10-3 | CVISDGGATNTGELFF | TGTGTCATCAGTGATGGGGGCGCCACGAACACCGGGGAGCTGTTTTTT
TRBJ2-1 | medium-sized | - | TRBV27 | CASSLSYYNEQFF | TGTGCCAGCAGTTTGAGTTACTACAATGAGCAGTTCTTC
TRBJ2-2 | medium-sized | TRBD1 | TRBV20-1 | CSAWDRGNTGELFF | TGCAGTGCTTGGGACAGGGGGAACACCGGGGAGCTGTTTTTT
TRBJ2-3 | - | - | TRBV6-5 | CASSYRWERADTQYF | TGTGCCAGCAGTTACCGGTGGGAAAGAGCAGATACGCAGTATTTT
TRBJ2-1 | many | TRBD1 | TRBV27 | CASSLRTGGHNEQFF | TGTGCCAGCAGTTTACGGACAGGGGGGCACAATGAGCAGTTCTTC
TRBJ2-5 | medium-sized | - | TRBV5-1 | CASSYRTAVQETQYF | TGCGCCAGCAGTTATCGGACAGCCGTCCAAGAGACCCAGTACTTC
TRBJ2-1 | - | TRBD2 | TRBV20-1 | CSAAGTSMNEQFF | TGCAGTGCGGCCGGGACTAGCATGAATGAGCAGTTCTTC
TRBJ2-2 | - | TRBD1 | TRBV10-3 | CATQGARELFF | TGTGCCACCCAGGGGGCCCGGGAGCTGTTTTTT
TRBJ2-1 | - | TRBD2 | TRBV6-2/TRBV6-3 | CASSSPYLAGVYNEQFF | TGTGCCAGCAGTTCCCCGTATCTAGCGGGAGTGTACAATGAGCAGTTCTTC
TRBJ2-7 | many | - | TRBV11-2 | CASSLEAEDSYEQYF | TGTGCCAGCAGCTTAGAAGCAGAAGATTCCTACGAGCAGTACTTC
TRBJ1-2 | many | - | TRBV7-4 | CASSFRSLYGYTF | TGTGCCAGCAGCTTCAGGAGCCTCTATGGCTACACCTTC
TRBJ2-3 | - | - | TRBV5-4 | CASSLDTTSTDTQYF | TGTGCCAGCAGCTTGGACACCACTAGCACAGATACGCAGTATTTT
TRBJ1-2 | medium-sized | - | TRBV4-3 | CASSQEGGIGYTF | TGCGCCAGCAGCCAAGAGGGGGGGATAGGCTACACCTTC
TRBJ2-3 | many | TRBD2 | TRBV4-2 | CASSRYVSSGGPSTDTQYF | TGTGCCAGCAGCCGATATGTGTCTAGCGGGGGGCCTAGCACAGATACGCAGTATTTT